This T cell receptor (beta chain) was recorded in a study of cytomegalovirus exposure and HLA in healthy donors. On the study more broadly: Earlier sequencing of 150 million to 200 million T cells yielded fewer than 140 million unique TCR beta sequences. Out of fewer than 500 genotyped donors, about 76% belonged to the Caucasian-associated ancestry cluster. Study-wide results and caveats: The number of N-insertions in an Asian-associated ancestry cluster was reportedly below the roughly 660-donor mean in a later analysis. Rates of TCR association differed by HLA locus in a later analysis, with DRB1 highest and HLA-C lowest.

Comments on this clone: Its antigen is unidentified.

Germline V gives CDR1 MNHEY, CDR2 SVGAGI. V shed 7 bases and J shed 4 bases, with 20 bases lying between them. CDR3 size: 15 residues. This PCR relied on a set of 60 Vbeta primers and 13 Jbeta primers. The protocol was immunoSEQ multiplex PCR, while the TCRdb copy is restricted to in-frame clones and leaves out a portion. Its table records 85,000 to 110,000 clones. Sequencing was carried out using PBMCs. The source of this sequence is a man in his forties in good health and CMV-seronegative. The chain uses TRBV6-5 and TRBJ2-7, with TRBD1 as a possible D gene (6 bases). CDR3 residues: CASIESTGSWYEQYF. The CDR3 nucleotides read TGTGCCAGCATCGAGAGCACAGGGTCTTGGTACGAGCAGTACTTC.